The clone carrying this TCR beta chain was recorded only once. TCRdb re-analysed the RT-PCR reads in MiXCR, keeping a single row per CDR3 protein. Here the sample spans hundreds of thousands of distinct CDR3 sequences, roughly 17% being singletons. The data are from a study of patients and donors after allogeneic stem cell transplantation. The V end was cut by 3 bases, the J end by 5 bases, with 10 bases between. There are 13 residues in the CDR3. CDR1 and CDR2 from the germline V gene are SGHTA and FQGTGA. The clonotype originates from a human donor who was either an allogeneic HSCT recipient or a stem cell or donor lymphocyte infusion donor (not recorded which). It is not recorded whose cells these are; they may come from a transplant donor. Sequencing was carried out using blood, either unsorted or a sorted T cell fraction (not recorded which). The rearrangement joins TRBV7-3 to TRBJ1-1; D gene ambiguous. The CDR3 is CASSFTIVTEAFF. In DNA form, the CDR3 reads TGTGCCAGCAGCTTTACAATTGTTACTGAAGCTTTCTTT.